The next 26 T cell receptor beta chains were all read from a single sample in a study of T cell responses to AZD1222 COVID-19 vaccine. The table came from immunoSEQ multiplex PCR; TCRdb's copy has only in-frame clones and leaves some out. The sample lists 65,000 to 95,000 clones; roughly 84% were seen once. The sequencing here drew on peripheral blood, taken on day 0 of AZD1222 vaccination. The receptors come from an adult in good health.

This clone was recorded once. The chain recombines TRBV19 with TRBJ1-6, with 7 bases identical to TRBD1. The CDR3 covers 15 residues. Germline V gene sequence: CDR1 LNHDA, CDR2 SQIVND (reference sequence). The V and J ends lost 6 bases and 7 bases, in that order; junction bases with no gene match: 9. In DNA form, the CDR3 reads TGTGCCAGTAGGGGATTAGGACAGGTGAATTCACCCCTCCACTTT. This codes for CASRGLGQVNSPLHF.

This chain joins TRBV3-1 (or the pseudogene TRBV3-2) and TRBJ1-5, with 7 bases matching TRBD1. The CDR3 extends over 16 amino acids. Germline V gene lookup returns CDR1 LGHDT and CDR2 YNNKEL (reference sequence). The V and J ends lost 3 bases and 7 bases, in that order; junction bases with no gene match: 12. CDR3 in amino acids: CASSQGLTGLNQPQHF. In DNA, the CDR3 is TGTGCCAGCAGCCAGGGACTGACAGGGTTGAACCAGCCCCAGCATTTT.

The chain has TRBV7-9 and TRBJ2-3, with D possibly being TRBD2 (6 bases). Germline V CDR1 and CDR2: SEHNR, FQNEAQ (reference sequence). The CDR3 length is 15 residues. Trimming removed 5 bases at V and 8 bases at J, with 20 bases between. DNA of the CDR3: TGTGCCAGCAGCGCGCGGGACTCCGTGGGTCCTACGCAGTATTTT. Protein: CASSARDSVGPTQYF.

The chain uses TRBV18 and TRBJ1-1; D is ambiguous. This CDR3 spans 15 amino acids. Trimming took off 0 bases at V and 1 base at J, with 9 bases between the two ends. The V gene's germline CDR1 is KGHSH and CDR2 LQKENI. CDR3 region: CASSPPVAGNTEAFF. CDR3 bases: TGTGCCAGCTCACCACCGGTGGCAGGGAACACTGAAGCTTTCTTT.

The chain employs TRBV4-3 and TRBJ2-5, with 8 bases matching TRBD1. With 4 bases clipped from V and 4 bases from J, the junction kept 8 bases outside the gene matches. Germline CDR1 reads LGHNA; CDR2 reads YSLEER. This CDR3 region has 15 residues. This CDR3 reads CASSRGTGGPETQYF. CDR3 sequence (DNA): TGCGCCAGCAGCCGCGGAACAGGGGGGCCAGAGACCCAGTACTTC.

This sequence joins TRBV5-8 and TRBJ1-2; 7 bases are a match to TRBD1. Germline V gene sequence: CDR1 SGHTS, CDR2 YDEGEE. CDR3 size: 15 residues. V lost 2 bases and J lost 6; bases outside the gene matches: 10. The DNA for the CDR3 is TGTGCCAGCAGCTTATTGTCGGGCCAGGGGGATGGCTACACCTTC. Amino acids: CASSLLSGQGDGYTF.

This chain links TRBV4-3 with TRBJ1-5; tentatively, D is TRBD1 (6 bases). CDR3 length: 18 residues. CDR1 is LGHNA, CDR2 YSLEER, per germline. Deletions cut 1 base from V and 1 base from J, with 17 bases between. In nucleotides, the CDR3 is TGCGCCAGCAGCCAAGGGCCTGGGGCAGGGGAGAGCAATCAGCCCCAGCATTTT. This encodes CASSQGPGAGESNQPQHF.

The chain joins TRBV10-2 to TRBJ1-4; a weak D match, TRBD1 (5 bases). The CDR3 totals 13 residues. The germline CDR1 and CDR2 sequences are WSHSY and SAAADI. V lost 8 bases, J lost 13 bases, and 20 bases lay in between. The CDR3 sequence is CASVSGTSKGLFF. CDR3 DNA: TGCGCCAGCGTCTCCGGGACCTCAAAGGGACTGTTTTTT.

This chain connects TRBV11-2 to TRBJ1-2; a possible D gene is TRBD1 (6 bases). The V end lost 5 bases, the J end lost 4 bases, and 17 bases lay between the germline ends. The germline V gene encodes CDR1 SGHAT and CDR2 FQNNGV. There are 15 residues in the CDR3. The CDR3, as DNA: TGTGCCAGCAGCCTCGGCTACAGGGCGGCCTATGGCTACACCTTC. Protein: CASSLGYRAAYGYTF.

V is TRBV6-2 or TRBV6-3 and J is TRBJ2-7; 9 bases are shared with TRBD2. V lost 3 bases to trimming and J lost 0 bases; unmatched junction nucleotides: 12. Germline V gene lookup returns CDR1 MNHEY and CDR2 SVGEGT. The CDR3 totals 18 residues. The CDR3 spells CASSYGLAKPHLSYEQYF. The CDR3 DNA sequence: TGTGCCAGCAGTTATGGACTAGCGAAGCCTCATCTCTCCTACGAGCAGTACTTC.

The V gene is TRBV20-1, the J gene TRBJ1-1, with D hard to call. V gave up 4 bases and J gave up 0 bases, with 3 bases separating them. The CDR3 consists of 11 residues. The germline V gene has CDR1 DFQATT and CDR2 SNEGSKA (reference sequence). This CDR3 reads CSATVNTEAFF. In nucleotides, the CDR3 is TGCAGTGCTACAGTGAACACTGAAGCTTTCTTT.

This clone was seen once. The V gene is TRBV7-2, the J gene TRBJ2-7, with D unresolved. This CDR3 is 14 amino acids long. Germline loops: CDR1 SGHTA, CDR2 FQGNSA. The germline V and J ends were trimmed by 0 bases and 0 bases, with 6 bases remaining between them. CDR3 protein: CASSLAGSSYEQYF. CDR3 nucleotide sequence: TGTGCCAGCAGCTTAGCGGGTAGCTCCTACGAGCAGTACTTC.

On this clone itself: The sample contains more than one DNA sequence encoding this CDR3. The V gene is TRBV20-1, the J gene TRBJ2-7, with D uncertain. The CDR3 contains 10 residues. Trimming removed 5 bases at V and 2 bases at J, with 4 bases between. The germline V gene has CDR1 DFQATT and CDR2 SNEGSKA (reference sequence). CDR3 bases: TGCAGTGCTGGAACCTACGAGCAGTACTTC. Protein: CSAGTYEQYF.

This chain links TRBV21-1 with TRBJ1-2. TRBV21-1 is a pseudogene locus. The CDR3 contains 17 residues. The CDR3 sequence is CASSPRPSRVTNYGYTF. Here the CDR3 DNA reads TGTGCCAGCAGCCCTCGACCCTCTCGTGTCACTAACTATGGCTACACCTTC.

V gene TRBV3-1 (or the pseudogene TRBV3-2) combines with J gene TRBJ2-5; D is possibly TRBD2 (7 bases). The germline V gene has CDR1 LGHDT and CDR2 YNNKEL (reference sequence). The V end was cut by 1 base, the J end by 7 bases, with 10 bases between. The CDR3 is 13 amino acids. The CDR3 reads CASSQGEGGTQYF. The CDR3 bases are TGTGCCAGCAGCCAAGGGGAGGGGGGGACCCAGTACTTC.

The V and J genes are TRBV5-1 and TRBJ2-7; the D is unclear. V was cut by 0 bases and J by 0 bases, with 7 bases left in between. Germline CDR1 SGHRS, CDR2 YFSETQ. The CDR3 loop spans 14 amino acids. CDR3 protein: CASSLEQSSYEQYF. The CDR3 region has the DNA TGCGCCAGCAGCTTGGAACAGAGCTCCTACGAGCAGTACTTC.

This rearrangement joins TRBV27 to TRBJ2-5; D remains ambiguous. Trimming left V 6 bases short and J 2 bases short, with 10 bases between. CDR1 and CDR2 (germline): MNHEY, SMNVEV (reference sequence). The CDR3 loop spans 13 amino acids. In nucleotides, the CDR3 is TGTGCCAGCAGGCCAGACCTACAAGAGACCCAGTACTTC. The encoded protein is CASRPDLQETQYF.

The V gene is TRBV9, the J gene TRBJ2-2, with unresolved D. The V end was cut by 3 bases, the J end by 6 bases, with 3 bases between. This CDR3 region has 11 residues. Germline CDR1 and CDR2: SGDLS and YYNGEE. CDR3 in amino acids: CASSAPGELFF. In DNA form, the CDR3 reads TGTGCCAGCAGCGCCCCCGGGGAGCTGTTTTTT. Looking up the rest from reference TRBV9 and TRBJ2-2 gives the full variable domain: DSGVTQTPKHLITATGQRVTLRCSPRSGDLSVYWYQQSLDQGLQFLIQYYNGEERAKGNILERFSAQQFPDLHSELNLSSLELGDSALYFCASSAPGELFFGEGSRLTVL.

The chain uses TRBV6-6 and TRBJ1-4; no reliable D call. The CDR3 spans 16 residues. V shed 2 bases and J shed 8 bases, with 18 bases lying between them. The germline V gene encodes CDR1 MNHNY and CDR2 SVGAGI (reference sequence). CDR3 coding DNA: TGTGCCAGCAGTTACCCCCTGGGTGGAACGGACGAAAAACTGTTTTTT. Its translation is CASSYPLGGTDEKLFF.

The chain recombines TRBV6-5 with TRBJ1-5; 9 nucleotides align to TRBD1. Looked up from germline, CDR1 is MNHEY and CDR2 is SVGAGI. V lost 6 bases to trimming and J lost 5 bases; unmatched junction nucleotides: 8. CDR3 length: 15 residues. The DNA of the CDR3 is TGTGCCAGCAGAAGACAGGGGGGACAGGATCAGCCCCAGCATTTT. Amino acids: CASRRQGGQDQPQHF.

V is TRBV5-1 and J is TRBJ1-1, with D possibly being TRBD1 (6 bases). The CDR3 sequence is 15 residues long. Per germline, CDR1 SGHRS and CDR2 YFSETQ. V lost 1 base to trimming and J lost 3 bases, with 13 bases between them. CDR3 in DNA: TGCGCCAGCAGCTTGAGGTTGGGGGCGGACACTGAAGCTTTCTTT. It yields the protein CASSLRLGADTEAFF. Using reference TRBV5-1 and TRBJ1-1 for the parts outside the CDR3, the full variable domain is KAGVTQTPRYLIKTRGQQVTLSCSPISGHRSVSWYQQTPGQGLQFLFEYFSETQRNKGNFPGRFSGRQFSNSRSEMNVSTLELGDSALYLCASSLRLGADTEAFFGQGTRLTVV.

CDR3 bases: TGTGCCAGCAGCCAAATGCAGTTTTTTTCCGGGGAGCTGTTTTTT. Translation gives CASSQMQFFSGELFF. The chain has TRBV3-1 (or the pseudogene TRBV3-2) and TRBJ2-2; D is unclear. The CDR3 extends over 15 amino acids. With 2 bases removed from V and 6 bases from J, the gap between germline ends came to 13 bases. In germline, CDR1 is LGHDT, CDR2 YNNKEL (reference sequence).

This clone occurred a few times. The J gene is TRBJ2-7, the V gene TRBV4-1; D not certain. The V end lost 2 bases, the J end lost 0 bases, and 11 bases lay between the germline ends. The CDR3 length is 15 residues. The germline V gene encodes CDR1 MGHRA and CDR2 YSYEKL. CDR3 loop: CASSQLSILSYEQYF. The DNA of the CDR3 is TGCGCCAGCAGCCAACTATCGATTCTCTCCTACGAGCAGTACTTC.

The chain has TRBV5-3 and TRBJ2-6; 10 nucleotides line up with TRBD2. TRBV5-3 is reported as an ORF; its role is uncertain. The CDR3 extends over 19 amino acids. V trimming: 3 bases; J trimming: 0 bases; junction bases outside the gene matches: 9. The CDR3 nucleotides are TGTGCCAGAAGCTACCCAGGGACTAGCGAAGCCTCTGGGGCCAACGTCCTGACTTTC. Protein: CARSYPGTSEASGANVLTF.

As DNA, the CDR3 is TGTGCCAGCAGTACCTCGGGGTACGGCTCCTACAATGAGCAGTTCTTC. Its translation is CASSTSGYGSYNEQFF. The genes are TRBV6-4 and TRBJ2-1, with D perhaps TRBD2 (5 bases). Germline CDR1 MRHNA, CDR2 SNTAGT. With 5 bases removed from V and 0 bases from J, the gap between germline ends came to 14 bases. The CDR3 has 16 residues.

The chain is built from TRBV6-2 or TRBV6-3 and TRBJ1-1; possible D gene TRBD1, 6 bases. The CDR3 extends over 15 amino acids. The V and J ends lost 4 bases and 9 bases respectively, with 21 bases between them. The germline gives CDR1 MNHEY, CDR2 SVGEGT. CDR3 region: CASSSPGGPAAKAFF. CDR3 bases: TGTGCCAGCAGTTCCCCGGGGGGCCCAGCTGCCAAAGCTTTCTTT.